These T cell receptor beta chains were read from a single sample in a study of post-analysis software for immune sequencing data. Using its own MiXCR run on the PCR reads, TCRdb lists one record per CDR3 protein. The top ten hold under 30% of the sample, which has 160,000 or so distinct CDR3 sequences, about 34% seen once. The input for sequencing was blood, taken after autologous hematopoietic stem cell transplantation. These receptors originate from a girl aged 5-17 years with multiple sclerosis. Both conserved end residues are part of each CDR3. Fields, in order: clone size, D gene, CDR3 length, J gene, V gene, CDR3 DNA, CDR3 protein. D genes are given only for firm matches. Clone size is shown for a subset of rows, as once, few, many or a class of expanded clone.

NA | NA | 15 | TRBJ2-1 | TRBV20-1 | TGCAGTGCTAGAGGGATCCCCCTGGCCTACAATGAGCAGTTCTTC | CSARGIPLAYNEQFF
many | NA | 16 | TRBJ2-1 | TRBV5-1 | TGCGCCAGCAGCTGGACTTTTAACCCCCCTTGGAATGAGCAGTTCTTC | CASSWTFNPPWNEQFF
few | TRBD2 | 16 | TRBJ2-7 | TRBV4-2 | TGTGCCAGCAGCCCCATGGGACTAGCGGGAGAAAGTGAGCAGTACTTC | CASSPMGLAGESEQYF
NA | NA | 14 | TRBJ2-7 | TRBV7-2 | TGTGCCAGCAGCGAGTTTTTAAGCTCCTACGAGCAGTACTTC | CASSEFLSSYEQYF
NA | NA | 12 | TRBJ2-1 | TRBV7-2 | TGTGCCAGCAGCTTAGGGAGCGTTGAGCAGTTCTTC | CASSLGSVEQFF
many | NA | 14 | TRBJ2-5 | TRBV4-3 | TGCGCCAGCAGCCAAGAGGGGCGGCAAGAGACCCAGTACTTC | CASSQEGRQETQYF
once | NA | 16 | TRBJ1-2 | TRBV7-6 | TGTGCCAGCAGCTTATATGGACAGAATAATAACTATGGCTACACCTTC | CASSLYGQNNNYGYTF
NA | NA | 12 | TRBJ2-3 | TRBV25-1 | TGTGCCAGCAGTGCAGCCCCCCATACGCAGTATTTT | CASSAAPHTQYF
few | NA | 13 | TRBJ2-2 | TRBV9 | TGTGCCAGCAGCCTCGGGGAGACCGGGGAGCTGTTTTTT | CASSLGETGELFF
few | NA | 15 | TRBJ1-6 | TRBV7-8 | TGTGCCAGCAGCTTATGGGCCATGGGGAATTCACCCCTCCACTTT | CASSLWAMGNSPLHF
few | NA | 13 | TRBJ2-7 | TRBV28 | TGTGCCAGCAGTGGATCAACCTCCTACGAGCAGTACTTC | CASSGSTSYEQYF
few | NA | 15 | TRBJ2-5 | TRBV5-1 | TGCGCCAGCAGGGTCGAGGACGGTCGTCGGGAGACCCAGTACTTC | CASRVEDGRRETQYF
few | TRBD2 | 17 | TRBJ2-3 | TRBV5-1 | TGCGCCAGCAGCTTCGGACTAGCGGGAGTAAGCACAGATACGCAGTATTTT | CASSFGLAGVSTDTQYF
NA | NA | 14 | TRBJ2-5 | TRBV4-1 | TGCGCCAGCAGCCAAGGTCTGGCGCAAGAGACCCAGTACTTC | CASSQGLAQETQYF
NA | TRBD1 | 18 | TRBJ2-7 | TRBV28 | TGTGCCAGCACCTACCGGGACAGGGCTCGGTATGCTTTCTACGAGCAGTACTTC | CASTYRDRARYAFYEQYF
NA | TRBD1 | 14 | TRBJ2-3 | TRBV5-1 | TGCGCCAGCAGCAAGGACAGGGCCACAGATACGCAGTATTTT | CASSKDRATDTQYF
few | NA | 14 | TRBJ2-7 | TRBV11-2 | TGTGCCAGCAGCTTACGCCCCCTACTCTACGAGCAGTACTTC | CASSLRPLLYEQYF
few | NA | 13 | TRBJ1-2 | TRBV24-1 | TGTGCCACCAGTTACCGGGAAGGGAGTGGCTACACCTTC | CATSYREGSGYTF
NA | NA | 14 | TRBJ2-1 | TRBV28 | TGTGCCGGCAGTTTACCCGGGACCAACAATGAGCAGTTCTTC | CAGSLPGTNNEQFF
many | NA | 12 | TRBJ1-2 | TRBV7-9 | TGTGCCAGCAGTGGGACTCTAGGAGGCTACACCTTC | CASSGTLGGYTF
few | NA | 17 | TRBJ1-2 | TRBV3-1 | TGTGCCAGCAGCCAAGATTGCATCGCGTCCCCCCTCTATGGCTACACCTTC | CASSQDCIASPLYGYTF
NA | TRBD1 | 16 | TRBJ1-1 | TRBV20-1 | TGCAGTGCCCTTGACTCGGGACAGGGTGTAGACACTGAAGCTTTCTTT | CSALDSGQGVDTEAFF
few | TRBD2 | 16 | TRBJ2-1 | TRBV2 | TGTGCCAGCAGTCCTCCCGGGACTAGCGGGAGGGTTGAGCAGTTCTTC | CASSPPGTSGRVEQFF
NA | TRBD2 | 16 | TRBJ2-7 | TRBV5-1 | TGCGCCAGCAGCTTAATAGCGGGGGGGCCCTCCTACGAGCAGTACTTC | CASSLIAGGPSYEQYF
NA | NA | 11 | TRBJ1-2 | TRBV29-1 | TGCAGCGTCGCTGGACCCTCTGGCTACACCTTC | CSVAGPSGYTF
few | NA | 15 | TRBJ2-1 | TRBV27 | TGTGCCAGCAGGCGTGAGGGGAGTGGCTACAATGAGCAGTTCTTC | CASRREGSGYNEQFF
many | TRBD2 | 17 | TRBJ2-3 | TRBV4-2 | TGTGCCAGCAGCCAAGATGAGGGGCGGGAGAGCACAGATACGCAGTATTTT | CASSQDEGRESTDTQYF
NA | NA | 15 | TRBJ2-2 | TRBV4-1 | TGCGCCAGCAGCCAGCGTCATTTAAACACCGGGGAGCTGTTTTTT | CASSQRHLNTGELFF
NA | NA | 14 | TRBJ2-1 | TRBV7-3 | TGTGCCAGCAGCTTTTGGGGCGGGATTGAAGGGCAGTTCTTC | CASSFWGGIEGQFF
few | NA | 14 | TRBJ2-1 | TRBV20-1 | TGCAGTGCTCAAACAGGGTCCCTTCGCAATGAGCAGTTCTTC | CSAQTGSLRNEQFF
NA | TRBD1 | 16 | TRBJ1-4 | TRBV9 | TGTGCCAGCACCCCCTCCGGGACAGGGGGATTGGAAAAACTGTTTTTT | CASTPSGTGGLEKLFF
NA | TRBD2 | 14 | TRBJ2-7 | TRBV7-7 | TGTGCTAGCATCCCGAAGACTAGCCGCTACGAGCAGTACTTC | CASIPKTSRYEQYF
NA | NA | 17 | TRBJ1-4 | TRBV4-3 | TGCGCCAGCAGCCAAGAGGGAGGCGGCGGAGCAAATGAAAAACTGTTTTTT | CASSQEGGGGANEKLFF
few | NA | 19 | TRBJ2-5 | TRBV3-1 | TGTGCCAGCAGCCTGCCTTACCGAAAAACCAGGCAGAGGACGGAGACCCAGTACTTC | CASSLPYRKTRQRTETQYF
medium-sized | TRBD1 | 14 | TRBJ1-5 | TRBV10-1 | TGCGCCAGCACTCGGGACAGCAAAAATCAGCCCCAGCATTTT | CASTRDSKNQPQHF
few | NA | 12 | TRBJ2-7 | TRBV2 | TGTGCCAGCACGTCGGACAGCTACGAGCAGTACTTC | CASTSDSYEQYF
NA | NA | 17 | TRBJ2-7 | TRBV20-1 | TGCAGTGCTCTGGTGGGGGCCCTCAGCGGTAGCTACAATGAGCAGTACTTC | CSALVGALSGSYNEQYF
NA | TRBD2 | 13 | TRBJ2-1 | TRBV29-1 | TGCAGCGTTGGTCTAGCGGGAGGTAATGAGCAGTTCTTC | CSVGLAGGNEQFF
once | NA | 14 | TRBJ2-5 | TRBV7-9 | TGTGCCAGCAGCTTAGGAGACAGACAAGAGACCCAGTACTTC | CASSLGDRQETQYF
NA | NA | 13 | TRBJ2-1 | TRBV5-6 | TGTGCCAGCAGCTTGGTAGGGAGTAATGAGCAGTTCTTC | CASSLVGSNEQFF
NA | NA | 13 | TRBJ2-7 | TRBV20-1 | TGCAGTGCTAGGGACGGGATACACTACGAGCAGTACTTC | CSARDGIHYEQYF
NA | NA | 19 | TRBJ1-5 | TRBV21-1 | TGTGCCAGCAGCAAATCCCTCACAGGGAACGGGGATAGCAATCAGCCCCAGCATTTT | CASSKSLTGNGDSNQPQHF
few | NA | 14 | TRBJ2-3 | TRBV5-1 | TGCGCCAGCAGCTCGCTGGGGCAGGGAGATACGCAGTATTTT | CASSSLGQGDTQYF
NA | NA | 11 | TRBJ2-3 | TRBV25-1 | TGTGCCAGCAGCCCCGGGGATCCGCAGTATTTT | CASSPGDPQYF
few | NA | 16 | TRBJ2-5 | TRBV7-9 | TGTGCCAGCAGCTCTAACGGTGGAGCCTACCAAGAGACCCAGTACTTC | CASSSNGGAYQETQYF
NA | NA | 13 | TRBJ1-4 | TRBV29-1 | TGCAGCGCCGTTGAGGGCGGGAATGAAAAACTGTTTTTT | CSAVEGGNEKLFF
few | NA | 13 | TRBJ2-7 | TRBV9 | TGTGCCAGCAGCGTGGGCAATTCCTACGAGCAGTACTTC | CASSVGNSYEQYF
few | TRBD2 | 18 | TRBJ2-1 | TRBV7-2 | TGTGCCAGCAGCCGGGGACTAGCGGGAGCCTGGTCCTACAATGAGCAGTTCTTC | CASSRGLAGAWSYNEQFF